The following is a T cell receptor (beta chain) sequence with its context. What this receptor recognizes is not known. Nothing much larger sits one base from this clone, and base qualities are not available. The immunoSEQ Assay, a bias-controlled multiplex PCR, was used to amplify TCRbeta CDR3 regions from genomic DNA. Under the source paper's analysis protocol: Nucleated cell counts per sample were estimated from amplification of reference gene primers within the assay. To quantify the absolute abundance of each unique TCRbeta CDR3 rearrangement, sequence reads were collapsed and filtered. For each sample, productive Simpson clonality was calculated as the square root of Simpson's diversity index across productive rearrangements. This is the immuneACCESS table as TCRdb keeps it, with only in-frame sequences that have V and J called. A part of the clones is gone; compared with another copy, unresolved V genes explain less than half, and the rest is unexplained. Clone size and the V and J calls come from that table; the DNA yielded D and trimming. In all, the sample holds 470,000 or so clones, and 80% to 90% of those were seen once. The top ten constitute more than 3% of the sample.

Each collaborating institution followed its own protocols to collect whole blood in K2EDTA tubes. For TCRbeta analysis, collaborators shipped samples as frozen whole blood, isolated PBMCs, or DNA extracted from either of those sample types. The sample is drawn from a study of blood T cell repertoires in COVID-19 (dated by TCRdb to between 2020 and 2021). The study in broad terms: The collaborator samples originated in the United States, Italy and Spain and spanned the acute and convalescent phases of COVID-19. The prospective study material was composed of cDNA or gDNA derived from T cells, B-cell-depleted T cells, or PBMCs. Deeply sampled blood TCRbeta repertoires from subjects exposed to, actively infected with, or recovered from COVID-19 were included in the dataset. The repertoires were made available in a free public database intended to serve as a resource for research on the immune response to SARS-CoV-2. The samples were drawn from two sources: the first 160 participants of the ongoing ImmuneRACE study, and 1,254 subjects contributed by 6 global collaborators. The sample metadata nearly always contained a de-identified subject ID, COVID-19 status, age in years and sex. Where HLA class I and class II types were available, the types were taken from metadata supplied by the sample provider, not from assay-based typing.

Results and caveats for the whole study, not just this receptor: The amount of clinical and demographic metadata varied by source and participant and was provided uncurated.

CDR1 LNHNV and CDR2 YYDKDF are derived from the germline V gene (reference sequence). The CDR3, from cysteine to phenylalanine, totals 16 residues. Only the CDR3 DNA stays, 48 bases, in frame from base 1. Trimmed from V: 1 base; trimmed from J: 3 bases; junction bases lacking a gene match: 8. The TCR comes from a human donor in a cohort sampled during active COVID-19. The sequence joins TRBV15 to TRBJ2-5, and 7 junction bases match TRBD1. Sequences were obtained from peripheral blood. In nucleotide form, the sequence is TGTGCCACCAGCAGAGGAGGACAGGATGGGGAAGAGACCCAGTACTTC. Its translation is CATSRGGQDGEETQYF.